The clone carrying this T cell receptor beta chain was seen repeatedly, ten times or more. As yet, its antigen is unknown. Trimming removed 0 bases at V and 7 bases at J, with 7 bases between. There are 13 residues in the CDR3. Germline CDR1 and CDR2: SGHTA and FQGTGA. This sample was taken from a study of T-cell memory formation after mild COVID-19. Study-wide results and limits: The CD4+ clones that contracted clustered mainly within CM and EM, and the CD8+ clones concentrated in EMRA.

TCRdb used MiXCR to reprocess the 5' RACE reads, holding one entry per CDR3 protein. The sample lists about 240,000 distinct CDR3 sequences, approximately 9% occurring once. The source is a man younger than 35 who had mild COVID-19 (a few samples of this study predate the infection). Cell type and time point are not known. The sequencing sample was made of PBMCs or a T cell subset sorted from them (not recorded which). V is TRBV7-3 and J is TRBJ2-1; possible D gene TRBD2, 5 bases. Written as DNA, the CDR3 is TGTGCCAGCAGCTTAACCGGGGAAAATGAGCAGTTCTTC. Its translation: CASSLTGENEQFF.